The entry below gives a single TCR beta chain sequence along with its context. Antigen unknown. The source of the sample is a study of monozygotic twins with inflammatory bowel disease. Regarding the study as a whole: IBD patients showed reduced TCRbeta diversity (inverse Simpson) versus healthy co-twins. Relative clonotype sharing with others was diminished in IBD patients versus healthy twins, particularly with disease activity.

Template switching introduced UMIs that contain a 6-nucleotide sample barcode. From its re-call of the 5' RACE reads, TCRdb lists each CDR3 protein once, without DNA. This listing includes fewer than 450,000 distinct CDR3 sequences. Sequencing was performed on blood. The receptor comes from a human donor with ulcerative colitis or Crohn's disease, or a healthy co-twin of an affected twin (not recorded which).

CDR3 sequence reads: CATSDTPGTSTDNEQFF. V and J are TRBV24-1 and TRBJ2-1; TCRdb indicates TRBD2, and absent DNA this call remains unverified. The length of the CDR3 is 17 residues. The germline gives CDR1 KGHDR, CDR2 SFDVKD.